This TCR beta chain was recorded in a study of regulatory T cells in long-lasting Graves disease (dated by TCRdb to the early 2020s). Describing the broader study: Patients with newly diagnosed Graves' disease had been on antithyroid drugs for under 3 months. Peripheral blood TCR sequencing and RNA sequencing compared persistent Graves' disease patients with newly diagnosed Graves' disease patients. The study took place in China and was registered as a clinical trial. A total of 35 or so samples were covered by TCR sequencing, comprising some 13 persistent and around 20 newly diagnosed Graves' disease patients.

General findings and caveats noted by the study authors: Sequencing and analysis were restricted to the TCR beta chain. Patients with persistent disease shared more public clonotypes (around 2,700) than newly diagnosed patients did (approximately 990). Peripheral blood alone was examined, since thyroid tissue, which constituted the primary lesion, could not be accessed. Preferential use of TRBV28, TRBJ1-2 and TRBJ2-5 was observed in persistent disease, whereas TRBV20-1 and TRBJ2-1 were favored in newly diagnosed disease. The authors acknowledged the small sample size as a limitation that may reduce accuracy. Compared with newly diagnosed patients, patients with persistent Graves' disease had lower TCR Shannon entropy and fewer highly expanded clones, which suggests clonal expansion.

The CDR3 spans 15 residues, from the cysteine through the phenylalanine. Only CDR3 DNA is held: 45 bases, read in frame from base 1. From the germline V gene (reference sequence), CDR1 is DFQATT and CDR2 is SNEGSKA. Between the V and J ends, shortened by 0 bases and 2 bases respectively, the junction contains 12 bases. Interpreted using the paper, the time point label stands for: newly diagnosed GD, antithyroid drugs for less than 3 months. RNA was extracted from PBMCs in TRIzol for both TCR sequencing and RNA sequencing. The diagnosis of Graves' disease was made according to American Thyroid Association guidelines. Patients were recruited from an endocrinology department in Xi'an, China. From each patient, approximately 9 milliliters of peripheral blood was collected into an EDTA anticoagulant tube. Ficoll Paque Plus density gradient separation was used to isolate PBMCs, and no further T cell sorting was performed. An Agilent 2100 Bioanalyzer and agarose gel were used to check RNA quality, and a NanoDrop 2000 was used to measure RNA concentration.

This clonotype was detected only a few times. Its target antigen remains unknown. No quality values exist for individual bases; no much larger clone is one base distant. The library was obtained by multiplex PCR. Sequencer: Illumina HiSeq 4000. TCR beta libraries were built with iRepertoire HTBI primers and Arm-PCR amplification of CDR3 regions. Gel purification was performed on PCR products prior to sequencing. The authors' analysis ran thus. Across samples, fewer than 70 TRBV and approximately 15 TRBJ segments were identified and used for gene usage analysis of CDR3 amino acid clonotypes. Filtered high-quality paired reads were merged into contigs using COPE and FqMerger. Contigs were aligned with BLAST to IMGT TRBV, TRBD and TRBJ reference genes, and CDR3 was defined per IMGT. Any clonotype with a frequency above 0.1% was classified as a highly expanded clone. Shannon entropy was used to measure repertoire diversity, and the Gini coefficient was used to measure V-J evenness. Clonotypes shared by more than one individual were considered public. In-frame beta chains were kept once TCRdb had trimmed the public reads at Q25 with fastp and called clones with MiXCR. Rows are unified per CDR3 protein, each entry keeping the most common DNA and genes. These V and J calls are TCRdb output, not the study's own analysis. The sample contains fewer than 650,000 distinct CDR3 sequences, about 16% of them found a single time. The ten top clones hold 18% of the sample.

These data also featured in a second study, about T cells in Graves' hyperthyroidism and ophthalmopathy. The second paper states: Stable Graves' hyperthyroidism was defined as the absence of progression to ophthalmopathy over 18 months of follow-up. Hyperthyroidism patients were newly diagnosed, with disease duration under 2 months, and aged 18 to 65 years. Any patient with an uncontrolled infection, another autoimmune disease, pregnancy or lactation was excluded. Diagnoses were based on clinical symptoms, serum thyroxine and TRAb, thyroid ultrasound and orbital computed tomography. A first-round RT-PCR of the TCR CDR3 used the HTBI primer set with the Qiagen OneStep RT-PCR kit. Most expanded thyroid clonotypes (frequency above 0.001) were also detected in blood, a finding suggesting that blood repertoires may reflect thyroid immune responses. A 13 V-J signature model separated ophthalmopathy from stable hyperthyroidism, with over 85% sensitivity and roughly 81% specificity in cross-validation and 80%/75% in testing. In validation, the model predicted progression to ophthalmopathy a median of roughly 6.5 months before onset, with 70% to 71% sensitivity and 72.22% specificity. A discovery cohort of about 100 patients, roughly 45 with Graves' ophthalmopathy and 55 to 65 with stable Graves' hyperthyroidism, was used to find distinguishing TCR V-J signatures. Prospective prediction of ophthalmopathy was tested in an independent validation cohort consisting of some 20 hyperthyroidism patients and about 17 patients who later progressed to ophthalmopathy. The 95 to 100 discovery patients were randomly split 7:3 into training and test sets. The study also compared thyroid tissue and blood T-cell repertoires from about six Graves' hyperthyroidism patients. Once sampling was done, hyperthyroidism patients were given methimazole at a starting dose of 30 mg daily, whereas ophthalmopathy patients were given high-dose intravenous methylprednisolone. The libraries were constructed in a second round of multiplex PCR and then size-selected and purified. Paired-end sequencing of the libraries was performed with 100 bp reads on an Illumina HiSeq2000. SOAPnuke was used to process the raw data, throwing out any read that contained adapters or uncalled bases, had a mean Phred below 15, or lacked an exact constant-primer or identifier match. COPE v1.2.5 was used to merge high-quality paired reads, and clonotypes were defined as unique nucleotide sequences. MiTCR v1.1 was used to align the clonotypes against IMGT TRBV, TRBD and TRBJ reference segments. Only V-J combinations with frequency above 0.0001, covering 99% to 99.2% of repertoires, were analysed. The TCS score was defined as F50 (clonal expansion) divided by E x V (chaos), with BLOSUM62-based TCRdist calculated between CDR3 peptides within each V-J. Welch's t-statistics and random forest reduced fewer than 550 V-J features to 10 to 15, which were used in a naive Bayes classifier (R e1071). No statistical method was used to set the sample size in advance, and investigators knew the group allocation. According to the paper, TCR Vbeta CDR3 sequencing was carried out on 135 peripheral blood samples, which came from about 45 ophthalmopathy, around 74 hyperthyroidism and some 17 progressor patients.

The chain uses TRBV20-1 and TRBJ2-3, and TRBD2 may be the D gene, going by 5 matching bases. The TCR originated in a woman aged 25-40 years with Graves disease. Donor details come from another sample of the same person, matched by shared clones. Source: peripheral blood mononuclear cells (PBMCs), taken at new diagnosis, from a patient treated with antithyroid drugs. The bases read TGCAGTGCTAGAGAAGGGAGACTTCCCACAGATACGCAGTATTTT. It translates as CSAREGRLPTDTQYF.